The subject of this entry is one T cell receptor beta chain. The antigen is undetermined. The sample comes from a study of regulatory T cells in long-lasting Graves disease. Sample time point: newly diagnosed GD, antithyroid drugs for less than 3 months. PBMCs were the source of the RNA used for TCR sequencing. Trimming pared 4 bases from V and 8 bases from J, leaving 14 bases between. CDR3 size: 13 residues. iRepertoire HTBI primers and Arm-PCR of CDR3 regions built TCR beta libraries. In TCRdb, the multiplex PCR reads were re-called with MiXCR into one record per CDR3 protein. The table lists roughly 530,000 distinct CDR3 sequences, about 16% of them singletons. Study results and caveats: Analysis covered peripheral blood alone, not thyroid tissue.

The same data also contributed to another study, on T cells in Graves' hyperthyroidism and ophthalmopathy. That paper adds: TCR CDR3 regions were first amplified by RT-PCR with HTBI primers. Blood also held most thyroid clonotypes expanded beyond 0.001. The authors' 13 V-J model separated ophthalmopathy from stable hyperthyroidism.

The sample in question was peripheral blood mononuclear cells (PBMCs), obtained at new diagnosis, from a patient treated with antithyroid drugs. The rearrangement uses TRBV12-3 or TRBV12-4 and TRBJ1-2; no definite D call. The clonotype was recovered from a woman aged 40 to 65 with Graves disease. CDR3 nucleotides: TGTGCCAGCAGTTCCCCAGCTTTAGGGGGCTACACCTTC. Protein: CASSSPALGGYTF.